This T cell receptor (beta chain) was found in a study of technical replicates of blood from several donors. Here immunoSEQ multiplex PCR was the method, and the copy in TCRdb shows in-frame clones only, minus some. Among about 100,000 clones, around 96% were seen once, and the ten largest hold approximately 0.24%. Germline V gene sequence: CDR1 MNHEY, CDR2 SMNVEV (reference sequence). Deletions cut 3 bases from V and 0 bases from J, with 8 bases between. The CDR3 contains 14 residues. The TCR was taken from a human donor in good health. The chain joins TRBV27 to TRBJ1-2; D may be TRBD1 (5 bases). Sequenced input: T cells isolated from PBMCs. The CDR3 loop is CASSFLGANYGYTF. The CDR3 DNA reads as TGTGCCAGCAGTTTTTTAGGGGCTAACTATGGCTACACCTTC.